This TCR beta chain was recorded in a study of T cell changes during pregnancy in multiple sclerosis. V shed 2 bases, J shed 0 bases, and the junction held 1 base outside the gene matches. CDR1 is SGHRS, CDR2 YFSETQ, per germline. The CDR3 is 14 residues long. TCRdb's copy holds only in-frame clones and misses some; the assay was immunoSEQ multiplex PCR. The data show roughly 60,000 clones, around 91% seen once. The sample consisted of peripheral blood, taken in the second trimester of pregnancy. The V call is TRBV5-1, the J call TRBJ1-1; TRBD1 agrees at 7 bases. The source of this sequence is a female donor in good health, enrolled as a control in a pregnancy study. The CDR3 region has the DNA TGCGCCAGCAGCTTACAGGGGATGAACACTGAAGCTTTCTTT. It translates to CASSLQGMNTEAFF.